The present T cell receptor beta chain was sequenced within a study of CD8+ T cells in alopecia areata. Regarding this clone: Its target is unknown.

Stated treatment: oral pan-JAK inhibitor, 5-10 mg twice daily. Following extraction, RNA underwent reverse transcription to cDNA, which served as the sequencing template. The repertoire was sequenced with immunoSEQ multiplex PCR; TCRdb's copy has only in-frame clones and lacks some. Of around 150,000 clones listed, roughly 82% were seen once; the top ten hold approximately 25%. Study-level findings and limits: Tofacitinib significantly lowered scalp clonality and expanded CD8+ clones among the top 100. Across lesional scalp, and particularly alopecia totalis/universalis, clonality surpassed that of normal scalp. Against the mouse data, patients shared TCRs less clearly, possibly for HLA reasons.

The clonotype was recovered from a human donor with alopecia areata. This sample comprised CD8+ T cells sorted from blood, obtained at week 4, from a patient treated with tofacitinib.

Written as DNA, the CDR3 is TGTGCCTGGAGTGCCCTCGTACCAGACGAGCAGTACTTC. It encodes CAWSALVPDEQYF. V gene TRBV30 combines with J gene TRBJ2-7; no clear D. The CDR3 extends over 13 amino acids. Deletions cut 1 base from V and 5 bases from J, with 12 bases between. Germline values: CDR1 GTSNPN, CDR2 SVGIG (reference sequence). Full variable domain (rest looked up from reference TRBV30 and TRBJ2-7): SQTIHQWPATLVQPVGSPLSLECTVEGTSNPNLYWYRQAAGRGLQLLFYSVGIGQISSEVPQNLSASRPQDRQFILSSKKLLLSDSGFYLCAWSALVPDEQYFGPGTRLTVT.